This TCR beta chain emerged from a study of T cell responses to AZD1222 COVID-19 vaccine. Only in-frame clones appear in the TCRdb table, and some are missing; sequencing was by immunoSEQ multiplex PCR. Altogether nearly 200,000 clones are present, 80% to 95% being singletons, with the ten largest covering approximately 1%. With regard to this clone: Antigen unknown.

The study's findings and limits: Spike-specific TCR breadth rose after two AZD1222 doses, and depth rose as well. Among the donors, most were white British and more were female, and clonal diversity was possibly underestimated. The span of vaccine-associated CD4 TCRs extended across spike, with dominance at 160-218 and 743-854.

This sample comprised peripheral blood, obtained 28 days after the second AZD1222 dose. The receptor was derived from an adult who received the AZD1222 COVID-19 vaccine.

The CDR3 reads CASSIGDRNQPQHF. The CDR3 DNA reads as TGTGCCAGTAGTATAGGGGACCGCAATCAGCCCCAGCATTTT. The chain recombines TRBV19 with TRBJ1-5, with D tentatively TRBD1 (5 bases). The CDR3 sequence is 14 residues long. V lost 1 base to trimming and J lost 2 bases, with 6 bases between them. Germline V gene sequence: CDR1 LNHDA, CDR2 SQIVND (reference sequence).